The entry that follows covers one T cell receptor (beta chain) sequence. The antigen remains undetermined. This specimen belongs to a study of T cell responses to AZD1222 COVID-19 vaccine. Generated by immunoSEQ multiplex PCR, the TCRdb table keeps only in-frame clones and is missing some. The sample includes about 200,000 clones, 93% of them seen just once. Study results and limitations: There were mostly white British donors and more females than males, and clonal diversity was possibly underestimated.

Trimming removed 0 bases from V and 3 bases from J, with 12 bases in between. The CDR3 is 15 amino acids. Germline V lookup: CDR1 LGHNA, CDR2 YSLEER. This receptor was obtained from an adult who received the AZD1222 COVID-19 vaccine. This chain connects TRBV4-3 to TRBJ2-7; D gene unclear. This material consisted of peripheral blood, taken 28 days after the second AZD1222 dose. CDR3 in amino acids: CASSQEMGTNYEQYF. The CDR3 DNA follows: TGCGCCAGCAGCCAAGAAATGGGCACCAACTACGAGCAGTACTTC.